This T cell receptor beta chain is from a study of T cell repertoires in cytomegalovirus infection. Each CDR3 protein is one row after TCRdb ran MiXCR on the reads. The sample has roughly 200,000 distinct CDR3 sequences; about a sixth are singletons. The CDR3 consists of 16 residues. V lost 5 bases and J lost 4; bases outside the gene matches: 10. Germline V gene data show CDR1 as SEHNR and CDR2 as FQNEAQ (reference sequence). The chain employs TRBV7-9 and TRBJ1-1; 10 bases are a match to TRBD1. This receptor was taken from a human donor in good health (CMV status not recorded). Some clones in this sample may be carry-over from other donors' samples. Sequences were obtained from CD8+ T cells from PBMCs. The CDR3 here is CASSRDRGREGTEAFF. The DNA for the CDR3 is TGTGCCAGCAGCAGAGACAGGGGGCGGGAGGGCACTGAAGCTTTCTTT.